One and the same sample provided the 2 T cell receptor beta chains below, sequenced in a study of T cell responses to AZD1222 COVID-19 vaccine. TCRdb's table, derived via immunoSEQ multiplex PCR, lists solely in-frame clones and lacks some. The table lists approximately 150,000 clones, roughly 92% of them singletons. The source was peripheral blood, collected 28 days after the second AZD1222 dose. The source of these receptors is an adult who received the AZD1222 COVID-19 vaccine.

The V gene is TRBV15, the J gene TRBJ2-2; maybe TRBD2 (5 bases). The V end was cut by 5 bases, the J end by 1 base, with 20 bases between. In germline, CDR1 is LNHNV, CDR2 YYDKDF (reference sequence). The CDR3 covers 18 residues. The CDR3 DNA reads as TGTGCCACCAGCGAAACCCTTCGTCGTGGGAGGAACACCGGGGAGCTGTTTTTT. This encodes CATSETLRRGRNTGELFF.

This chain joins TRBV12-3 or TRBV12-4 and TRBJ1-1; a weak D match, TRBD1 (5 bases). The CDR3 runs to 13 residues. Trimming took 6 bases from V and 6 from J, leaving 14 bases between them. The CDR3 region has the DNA TGTGCCAGCAGGCTCGGGGGTAAGGCTGAAGCTTTCTTT. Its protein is CASRLGGKAEAFF.